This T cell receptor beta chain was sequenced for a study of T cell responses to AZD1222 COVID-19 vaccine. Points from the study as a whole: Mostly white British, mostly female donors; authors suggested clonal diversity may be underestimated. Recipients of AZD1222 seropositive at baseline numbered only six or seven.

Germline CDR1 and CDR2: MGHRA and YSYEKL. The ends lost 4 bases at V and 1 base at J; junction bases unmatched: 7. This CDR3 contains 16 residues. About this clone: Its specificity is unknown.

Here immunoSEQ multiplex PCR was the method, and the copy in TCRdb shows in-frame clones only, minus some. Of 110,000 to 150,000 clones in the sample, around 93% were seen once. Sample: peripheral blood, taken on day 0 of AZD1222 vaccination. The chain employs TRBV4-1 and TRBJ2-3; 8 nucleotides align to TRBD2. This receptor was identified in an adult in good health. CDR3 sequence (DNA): TGCGCCAGCAGCCTATATCCGGGACTAGGCACAGATACGCAGTATTTT. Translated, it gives CASSLYPGLGTDTQYF.